These T cell receptor beta chains were read from a single sample in a study of OX40 agonist ivuxolimab in advanced cancers. Sequenced by immunoSEQ multiplex PCR; TCRdb stores in-frame clones only, minus some. This table holds 65,000 to 70,000 clones, roughly 90% found once. The input for sequencing was CD4+ or CD8+ T cells sorted from blood, taken in a trial of the OX40 agonist ivuxolimab. These receptors originate from an adult with an advanced solid tumor such as melanoma, head and neck, liver or kidney cancer. Each CDR3 is given with its conserved first and last residue. The D gene is left open where the match is weak. Not all rows give a size; the values are once, few, many and, for expanded clones, a class.

TRBV6-5,.,.,TRBJ1-2,TGTGCCAGCAGGACAGGTGGTAACTATGGCTACACCTTC,CASRTGGNYGYTF
TRBV5-5,TRBD2,.,TRBJ2-5,TGTGCCAGCAGCTTGGCCGCGGGAGGTTTCCAAGAGACCCAGTACTTC,CASSLAAGGFQETQYF
TRBV18,.,.,TRBJ1-4,TGTGCCAGCTCACCACCGGGGGCGTGGGGCTCTAATGAAAAACTGTTTTTT,CASSPPGAWGSNEKLFF
TRBV28,TRBD2,.,TRBJ2-5,TGTGCCAGCAGTCTCCCCCGACTAGCGGGACCGGAGACCCAGTACTTC,CASSLPRLAGPETQYF
TRBV5-4,.,.,TRBJ2-1,TGTGCCAGCAGCTTGGACCATGAGCAGTTCTTC,CASSLDHEQFF
TRBV14,.,.,TRBJ2-3,TGTGCCAGCAGCCAAGGTGACCCCAAGCCAACAGATACGCAGTATTTT,CASSQGDPKPTDTQYF
TRBV11-2,.,.,TRBJ2-3,TGTGCCAGCAGCGAAACGCGGACTACCAGCACAGATACGCAGTATTTT,CASSETRTTSTDTQYF
TRBV29-1,TRBD1,.,TRBJ2-1,TGCAGCGTTGAAGATCGGAACAGGGGGCGCGGCAATGAGCAGTTCTTC,CSVEDRNRGRGNEQFF
TRBV6-5,TRBD1,once,TRBJ2-7,TGTGCCAGCAGTTCGGACAGGGGGCGTAGCTACGAGCAGTACTTC,CASSSDRGRSYEQYF
TRBV19,.,.,TRBJ1-4,TGTGCCAGTAGTGCCGGGCAGAAGGTTAATGAAAAACTGTTTTTT,CASSAGQKVNEKLFF
TRBV5-1,.,.,TRBJ2-3,TGCGCCAGCAGCAAGGGGCCTAGCACAGATACGCAGTATTTT,CASSKGPSTDTQYF
TRBV11-1,TRBD1,.,TRBJ2-7,TGTGCCAGCAGCCCCGGACAGGGGACCTCCTACGAGCAGTACTTC,CASSPGQGTSYEQYF
TRBV9,TRBD1,.,TRBJ2-1,TGTGCCAGCCAAGGACAGGGGACGTACAATGAGCAGTTCTTC,CASQGQGTYNEQFF
TRBV23-1,.,.,TRBJ2-7,TGCGCCAGCAGTCACTTGGGACTCCAATTATACGAGCAGTACTTC,CASSHLGLQLYEQYF
TRBV5-1,.,.,TRBJ1-2,TGCGCCAGCAGCTTGTCTCCAGGGAACTATGGCTACACCTTC,CASSLSPGNYGYTF
TRBV18,TRBD2,.,TRBJ2-7,TGTGCCAGCTCCACCGGACTAGCGGGCTACGAGCAGTACTTC,CASSTGLAGYEQYF
TRBV7-8,TRBD2,.,TRBJ2-3,TGTGCCAGCAGCGCAACGACTAGCGGGAGGGCCCAAGACGCAGATACGCAGTATTTT,CASSATTSGRAQDADTQYF
TRBV29-1,.,.,TRBJ1-1,TGCAGCGCCAGACTAGGACTGACCATGAACACTGAAGCTTTCTTT,CSARLGLTMNTEAFF
TRBV6-6,.,.,TRBJ2-1,TGTGCCAGCAATCCACCGGGTCTGAGTAATGAGCAGTTCTTC,CASNPPGLSNEQFF
TRBV6-4,TRBD2,.,TRBJ2-6,TGTGCCAGCAGTGACGGGACTAGCGTCGCTGGGGCCAACGTCCTGACTTTC,CASSDGTSVAGANVLTF
TRBV6-1,.,.,TRBJ1-1,TGTGCCAGCAGGGCGGGTGCGGTGAACACTGAAGCTTTCTTT,CASRAGAVNTEAFF
TRBV6-5,.,.,TRBJ2-5,TGTGCCAGCAGCCGGGGGACCCAGTACTTC,CASSRGTQYF
TRBV10-3,TRBD1,.,TRBJ2-3,TGTGCCATCAGGCCCGGGACAGGACGGACTAGCACAGATACGCAGTATTTT,CAIRPGTGRTSTDTQYF
TRBV7-9,TRBD1,.,TRBJ2-2,TGTGCCAGCAAATACAGGGGCGAAGGCACCGGGGAGCTGTTTTTT,CASKYRGEGTGELFF
TRBV30,TRBD1,.,TRBJ1-1,TGTGCCGGAACCCGCGGACAGGCGGGCACTGAAGCTTTCTTT,CAGTRGQAGTEAFF
TRBV6-8,.,.,TRBJ1-1,TGTGCCAGCAGCCTGATGGGCAAGGGATCCACTGAAGCTTTCTTT,CASSLMGKGSTEAFF
TRBV5-1,.,.,TRBJ2-7,TGCGCCAGCAGCTTGGAGTCCCTCTCCTACGAGCAGTACTTC,CASSLESLSYEQYF
TRBV19,TRBD2,.,TRBJ2-7,TGTGCCAGTAGTACTCTAGCGGGACGGTACGAGCAGTACTTC,CASSTLAGRYEQYF
TRBV19,.,.,TRBJ2-1,TGTGCCAGTAGTACCACCGGGACTGTCCCTTATAATGAGCAGTTCTTC,CASSTTGTVPYNEQFF
TRBV6-5,TRBD1,.,TRBJ1-1,TGTGCCAGCAGCCTTGACAGGGGCATTGACACTGAAGCTTTCTTT,CASSLDRGIDTEAFF
TRBV5-1,.,.,TRBJ1-4,TGCGCCAGCAGCGCAACAGCAACTAATGAAAAACTGTTTTTT,CASSATATNEKLFF
TRBV2,.,.,TRBJ1-1,TGTGCCAGCACCCGGGTGAACACTGAAGCTTTCTTT,CASTRVNTEAFF
TRBV18,.,.,TRBJ1-6,TGTGCCAGCTCACCAGCAGGGAATAATTCACCCCTCCACTTT,CASSPAGNNSPLHF
TRBV18,TRBD1,.,TRBJ2-1,TGTGCCAGCTCAATCGGACAGGGTAAGAACAATGAGCAGTTCTTC,CASSIGQGKNNEQFF
TRBV4-1,.,.,TRBJ2-2,TGCGCCAGCAGCCAAGAAGGAGGGTCCGGGGAGCTGTTTTTT,CASSQEGGSGELFF
TRBV6-6,.,.,TRBJ2-1,TGTGCCAGCAGTTACTCTGACCCGAGCTCCTACAATGAGCAGTTCTTC,CASSYSDPSSYNEQFF
TRBV19,.,.,TRBJ2-7,TGTGCCAGTAGTATAATCAGAAGCGCTCGGGAGCAGTACTTC,CASSIIRSAREQYF
TRBV10-1,TRBD1,.,TRBJ2-7,TGCGCCAGCAGTGAGTCGGGACAGGGTAATTACGAGCAGTACTTC,CASSESGQGNYEQYF
TRBV21-1,.,.,TRBJ1-1,TGTGCCAGCAGCTTACGACTAACAGGACGTGAAGCTTTCTTT,CASSLRLTGREAFF
TRBV9,TRBD1,.,TRBJ1-3,TGTGCCAGCAGCCCACAGACAGGGAGCGGAAACACCATATATTTT,CASSPQTGSGNTIYF
TRBV5-6,TRBD2,.,TRBJ2-1,TGTGCCAGCAGCTTGGGACTAGCCGTGAACAATGAGCAGTTCTTC,CASSLGLAVNNEQFF
TRBV10-1,TRBD1,.,TRBJ1-1,TGCGCCAGCAGTGAGTCGCGGACAGGGGGGACTGAAGCTTTCTTT,CASSESRTGGTEAFF
TRBV27,.,.,TRBJ2-2,TGTGCCAGCAGTTTAAGGATGGACAGCGGGGAGCTGTTTTTT,CASSLRMDSGELFF
TRBV14,TRBD2,.,TRBJ2-7,TGTGCCAGCAGCCGAGGACTAGCGGGACTTGGGGAGCAGTACTTC,CASSRGLAGLGEQYF
TRBV6-5,.,.,TRBJ1-1,TGTGCCACATACACAGGGCTGAACACTGAAGCTTTCTTT,CATYTGLNTEAFF
TRBV9,.,.,TRBJ2-5,TGTGCCAGCAGCGTAGAGGGGATAATCCAAGAGACCCAGTACTTC,CASSVEGIIQETQYF
TRBV19,TRBD2,.,TRBJ2-2,TGTGCCAGTAGTATCGGGGGTAGCGGGAGGAACACCGGGGAGCTGTTTTTT,CASSIGGSGRNTGELFF
TRBV6-1,TRBD2,.,TRBJ2-1,TGTGCCAGCAGTGAATTAGGGACTATGATGAATGAGCAGTTCTTC,CASSELGTMMNEQFF
TRBV18,TRBD2,.,TRBJ2-1,TGTGCCAGCTCACCGCCTATAGCGGGCCCATCCTACAATGAGCAGTTCTTC,CASSPPIAGPSYNEQFF
TRBV29-1,.,.,TRBJ2-1,TGCAGCGTGGCAGCGCCAGCGAGTTACAATGAGCAGTTCTTC,CSVAAPASYNEQFF
TRBV9,TRBD2,.,TRBJ2-2,TGTGCCAGCAGCGCGGGACTAGCGGGGTCGAACACCGGGGAGCTGTTTTTT,CASSAGLAGSNTGELFF
TRBV7-2,.,.,TRBJ2-7,TGTGCCAGCAGCCGACATAACTACGAGCAGTACTTC,CASSRHNYEQYF
TRBV10-3,TRBD1,.,TRBJ1-4,TGTGCCATCAGGAAGGGACAGGGGGATACTAATGAAAAACTGTTTTTT,CAIRKGQGDTNEKLFF
TRBV5-1,TRBD1,.,TRBJ2-1,TGCGCCAGCAGCTCGGGACAGGGGGCAAAGTACAATGAGCAGTTCTTC,CASSSGQGAKYNEQFF
TRBV19,TRBD1,.,TRBJ2-7,TGTGCCAGTAGCATAGTACTTGGGACAGGGACCTACGAGCAGTACTTC,CASSIVLGTGTYEQYF
TRBV10-1,.,.,TRBJ1-1,TGCGCCAGCAGTGACCCGAACACTGAAGCTTTCTTT,CASSDPNTEAFF
TRBV6-5,TRBD1,.,TRBJ1-5,TGTGCCAGCAGGCGACAGGGAGATAGCAATCAGCCCCAGCATTTT,CASRRQGDSNQPQHF